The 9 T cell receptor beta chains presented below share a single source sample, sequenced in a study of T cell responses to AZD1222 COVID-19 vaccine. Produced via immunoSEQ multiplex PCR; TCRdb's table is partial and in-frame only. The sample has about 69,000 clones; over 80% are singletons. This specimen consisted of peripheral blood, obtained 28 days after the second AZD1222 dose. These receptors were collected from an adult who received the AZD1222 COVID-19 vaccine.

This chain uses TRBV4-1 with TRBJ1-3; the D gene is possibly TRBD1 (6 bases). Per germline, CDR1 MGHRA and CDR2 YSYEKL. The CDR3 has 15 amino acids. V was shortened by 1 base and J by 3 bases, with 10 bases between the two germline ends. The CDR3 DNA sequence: TGCGCCAGCAGCCAAGTAACAGGGAATGGAAACACCATATATTTT. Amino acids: CASSQVTGNGNTIYF.

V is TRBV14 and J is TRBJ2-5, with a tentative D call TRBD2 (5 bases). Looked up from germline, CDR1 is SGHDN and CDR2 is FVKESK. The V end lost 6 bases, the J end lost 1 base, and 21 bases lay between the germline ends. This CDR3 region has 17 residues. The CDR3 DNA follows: TGTGCCAGCAGTAAGGATTTGGGGAGAGGAGTCCAAGAGACCCAGTACTTC. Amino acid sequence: CASSKDLGRGVQETQYF.

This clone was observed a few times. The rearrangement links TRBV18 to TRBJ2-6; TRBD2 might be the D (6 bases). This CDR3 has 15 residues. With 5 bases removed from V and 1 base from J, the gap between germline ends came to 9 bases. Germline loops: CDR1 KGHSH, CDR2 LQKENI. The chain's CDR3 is CASSDGRSGANVLTF. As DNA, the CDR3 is TGTGCCAGCTCAGACGGGAGATCTGGGGCCAACGTCCTGACTTTC.

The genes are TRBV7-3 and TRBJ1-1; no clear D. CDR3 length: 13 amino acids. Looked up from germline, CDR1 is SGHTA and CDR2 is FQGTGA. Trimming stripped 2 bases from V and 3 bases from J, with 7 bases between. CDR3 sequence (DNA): TGTGCCAGCAGCTTATTTGTTGACACTGAAGCTTTCTTT. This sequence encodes CASSLFVDTEAFF. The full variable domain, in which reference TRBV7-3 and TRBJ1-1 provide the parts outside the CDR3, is GAGVSQTPSNKVTEKGKYVELRCDPISGHTALYWYRQSLGQGPEFLIYFQGTGAADDSGLPNDRFFAVRPEGSVSTLKIQRTERGDSAVYLCASSLFVDTEAFFGQGTRLTVV.

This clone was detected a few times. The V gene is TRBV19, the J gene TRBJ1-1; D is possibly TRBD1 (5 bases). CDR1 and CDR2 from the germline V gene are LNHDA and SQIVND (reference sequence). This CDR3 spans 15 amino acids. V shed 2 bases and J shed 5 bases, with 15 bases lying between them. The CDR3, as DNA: TGTGCCAGTAGTATACTTGAGGGAGGGGAGACTGAAGCTTTCTTT. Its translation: CASSILEGGETEAFF.

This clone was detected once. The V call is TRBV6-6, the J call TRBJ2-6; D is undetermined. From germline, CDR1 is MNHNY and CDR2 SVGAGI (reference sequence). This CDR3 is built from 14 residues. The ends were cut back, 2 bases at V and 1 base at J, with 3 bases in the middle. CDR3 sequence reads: CASSYRSGANVLTF. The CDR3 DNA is TGTGCCAGCAGTTACCGTTCTGGGGCCAACGTCCTGACTTTC.

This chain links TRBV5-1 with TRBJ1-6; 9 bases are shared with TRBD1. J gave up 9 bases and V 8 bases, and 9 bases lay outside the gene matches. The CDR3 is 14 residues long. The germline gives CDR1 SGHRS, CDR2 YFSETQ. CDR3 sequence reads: CASRRDRDGSPLHF. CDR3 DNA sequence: TGCGCCAGTCGCCGGGACAGGGACGGTTCACCCCTCCACTTT.

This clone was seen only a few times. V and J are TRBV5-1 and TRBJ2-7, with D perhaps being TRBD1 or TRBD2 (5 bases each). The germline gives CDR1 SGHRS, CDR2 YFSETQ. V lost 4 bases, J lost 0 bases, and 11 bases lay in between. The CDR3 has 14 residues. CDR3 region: CASSGGPPSYEQYF. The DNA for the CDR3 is TGCGCCAGCAGCGGGGGACCTCCCTCCTACGAGCAGTACTTC. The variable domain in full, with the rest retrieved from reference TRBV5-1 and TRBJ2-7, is KAGVTQTPRYLIKTRGQQVTLSCSPISGHRSVSWYQQTPGQGLQFLFEYFSETQRNKGNFPGRFSGRQFSNSRSEMNVSTLELGDSALYLCASSGGPPSYEQYFGPGTRLTVT.

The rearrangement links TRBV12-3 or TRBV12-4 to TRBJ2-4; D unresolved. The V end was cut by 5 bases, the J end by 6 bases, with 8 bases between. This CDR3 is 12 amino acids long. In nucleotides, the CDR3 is TGTGCCAGCAGTCCGGACGGAAACATTCAGTACTTC. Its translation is CASSPDGNIQYF.